Given below is one T cell receptor beta chain in context. These data are taken from a study of OX40 agonist ivuxolimab in advanced cancers. Study at large: Participants, roughly 81% male, averaged roughly 59 years of age, ranging from roughly 23 to 80.

Germline trimming cut 5 bases from V and 4 bases from J; bases unmatched to any gene: 4. CDR1 is SGHRS, CDR2 YFSETQ, per germline. The CDR3 is made up of 13 amino acids. The method was immunoSEQ multiplex PCR; TCRdb's version includes in-frame clones alone and lacks a portion of them. The repertoire holds 60,000 to 80,000 clones, with roughly 90% as singletons. The chain uses TRBV5-1 and TRBJ2-5; 8 nucleotides agree with TRBD1. The sample consisted of CD4+ or CD8+ T cells sorted from blood, taken in a trial of the OX40 agonist ivuxolimab. This clonotype was obtained from an adult with an advanced solid tumor such as melanoma, head and neck, liver or kidney cancer. The CDR3 reads CASRDRGGETQYF. In nucleotides, the CDR3 is TGCGCCAGCAGAGACAGGGGAGGAGAGACCCAGTACTTC.